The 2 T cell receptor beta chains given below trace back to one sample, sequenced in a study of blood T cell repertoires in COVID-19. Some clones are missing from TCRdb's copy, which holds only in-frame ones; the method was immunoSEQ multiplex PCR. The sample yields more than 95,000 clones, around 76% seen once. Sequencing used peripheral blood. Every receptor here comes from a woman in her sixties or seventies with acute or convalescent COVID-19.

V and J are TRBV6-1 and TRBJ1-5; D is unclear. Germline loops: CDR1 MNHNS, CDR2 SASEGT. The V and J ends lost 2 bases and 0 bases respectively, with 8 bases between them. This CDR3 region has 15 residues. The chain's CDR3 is CASSEIGVSNQPQHF. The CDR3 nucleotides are TGTGCCAGCAGTGAAATCGGGGTTAGCAATCAGCCCCAGCATTTT.

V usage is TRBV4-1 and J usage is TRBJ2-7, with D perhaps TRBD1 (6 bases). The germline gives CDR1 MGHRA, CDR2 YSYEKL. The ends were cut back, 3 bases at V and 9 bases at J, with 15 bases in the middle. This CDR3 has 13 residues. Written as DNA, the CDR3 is TGCGCCAGCAGCCACCCTGGGGGCCCCCGGCAGTACTTC. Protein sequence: CASSHPGGPRQYF.